This T cell receptor (beta chain) stems from a study of cytomegalovirus exposure and HLA in healthy donors. This clone was observed once. V lost 6 bases, J lost 3 bases, and 6 bases lay in between. The CDR3 runs to 13 residues. Germline CDR1 reads SEHNR; CDR2 reads FQNEAQ (reference sequence). PCR involved 60 Vbeta and 13 Jbeta primers. Sequencing was performed with immunoSEQ multiplex PCR; in TCRdb, only in-frame clones are kept and a portion is missing. The table includes about 120,000 clones, approximately 80% detected once. The chain carries TRBV7-9 and TRBJ1-6; the D gene is possibly TRBD1 (6 bases). The receptor comes from a man between 18 and 35 years old in good health and CMV-seropositive. The sample comprised PBMCs. CDR3 sequence: CASRTGYNSPLHF. CDR3 nucleotides: TGTGCCAGCAGGACAGGCTATAATTCACCCCTCCACTTT.